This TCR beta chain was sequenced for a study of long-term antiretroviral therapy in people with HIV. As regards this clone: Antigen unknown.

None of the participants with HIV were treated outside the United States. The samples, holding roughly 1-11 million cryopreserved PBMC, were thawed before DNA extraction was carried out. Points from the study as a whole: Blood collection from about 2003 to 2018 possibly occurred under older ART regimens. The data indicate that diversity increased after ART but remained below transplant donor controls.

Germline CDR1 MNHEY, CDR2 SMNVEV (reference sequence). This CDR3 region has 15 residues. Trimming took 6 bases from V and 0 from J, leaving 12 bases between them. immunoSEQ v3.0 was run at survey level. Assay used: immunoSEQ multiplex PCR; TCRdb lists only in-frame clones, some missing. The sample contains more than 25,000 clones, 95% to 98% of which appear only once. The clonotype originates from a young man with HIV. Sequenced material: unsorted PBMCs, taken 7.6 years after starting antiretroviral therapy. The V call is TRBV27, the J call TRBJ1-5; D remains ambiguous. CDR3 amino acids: CASSLQSTSNQPQHF. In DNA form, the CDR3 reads TGTGCCAGCAGCCTACAGAGTACTAGCAATCAGCCCCAGCATTTT.